What follows are 26 T cell receptor beta chains derived from one specimen sequenced in a study of technical replicates of blood from a handful of donors. Libraries were prepared by immunoSEQ multiplex PCR; TCRdb keeps only in-frame clonotypes and omits some of them. This table has around 67,000 clones, 80% to 95% appearing once. The specimen sequenced was T cells isolated from PBMCs. These receptors were collected from a human donor in good health.

CDR3 bases: TGTGCCAGCTCACCGCGCTTTGGGTTGGACAGGGGTAGCAATCAGCCCCAGCATTTT. Translated, it gives CASSPRFGLDRGSNQPQHF. This chain uses TRBV18 with TRBJ1-5; 9 nucleotides line up with TRBD1. Germline V gives CDR1 KGHSH, CDR2 LQKENI. Trimming at V came to 3 bases and at J to 0 bases, leaving 12 bases not matched to a gene. This CDR3 has 19 amino acids.

The chain combines TRBV9 with TRBJ1-5; weak D call: TRBD1 (6 bases). Germline V gene sequence: CDR1 SGDLS, CDR2 YYNGEE. CDR3 length: 14 residues. V gave up 6 bases and J gave up 6 bases, with 16 bases separating them. CDR3 DNA sequence: TGTGCCAGCAACCTGGGGGCGATAGGTCAGCCCCAGCATTTT. Translating it yields CASNLGAIGQPQHF.

This chain links TRBV18 with TRBJ2-2, with 7 positions matching TRBD1. V was pared by 3 bases and J by 3 bases, with 4 bases of the junction left unmatched. Germline V lookup: CDR1 KGHSH, CDR2 LQKENI. The CDR3 is made up of 15 amino acids. The CDR3 sequence: CASSPRQGDTGELFF. CDR3 in DNA: TGTGCCAGCTCACCCAGGCAGGGGGACACCGGGGAGCTGTTTTTT. The entire variable domain, with the rest obtained from reference TRBV18 and TRBJ2-2, is as follows: NAGVMQNPRHLVRRRGQEARLRCSPMKGHSHVYWYRQLPEEGLKFMVYLQKENIIDESGMPKERFSAEFPKEGPSILRIQQVVRGDSAAYFCASSPRQGDTGELFFGEGSRLTVL.

In DNA, the CDR3 is TGTGCCACCAGCAGAGGTCGACAGGAAACCTACAATGAGCAGTTCTTC. Its protein is CATSRGRQETYNEQFF. This chain links TRBV15 with TRBJ2-1, with D possibly TRBD1 on 6 matching bases. The V end lost 1 base, the J end lost 2 bases, and 12 bases lay between the germline ends. Germline CDR1 reads LNHNV; CDR2 reads YYDKDF (reference sequence). CDR3 length equals 16 residues.

The genes are TRBV10-3 and TRBJ2-7, with 12 bases lining up with TRBD2. Germline loops: CDR1 ENHRY, CDR2 SYGVKD. The CDR3 is 17 residues long. The V gene end was trimmed by 6 bases and the J gene end by 3 bases; junction bases not matched to a gene: 12. The CDR3 here is CAISPGLAGHTGYEQYF. The CDR3 region has the DNA TGTGCCATCAGCCCGGGACTAGCGGGTCATACGGGCTACGAGCAGTACTTC.

This clone was counted a single time. The chain carries TRBV28 and TRBJ1-4, with D maybe TRBD1 (6 bases). V lost 7 bases to trimming and J lost 7 bases, with 13 bases between them. The CDR3 extends over 13 amino acids. Per germline, CDR1 MDHEN and CDR2 SYDVKM. The chain's CDR3 is CASTVGASEKLFF. CDR3 nucleotide sequence: TGTGCCAGCACCGTGGGGGCTTCTGAAAAACTGTTTTTT.

The chain has TRBV4-3 and TRBJ2-7; 8 bases align to TRBD1. V trimming: 2 bases; J trimming: 2 bases; junction bases outside the gene matches: 5. CDR3 size: 15 residues. Looked up from germline, CDR1 is LGHNA and CDR2 is YSLEER. CDR3: CASSQRQGSTYEQYF. The CDR3 nucleotides are TGCGCCAGCAGCCAAAGACAGGGGTCCACCTACGAGCAGTACTTC.

The chain has TRBV5-1 and TRBJ1-4; 11 bases align to TRBD1. The CDR3 consists of 16 residues. Trimming removed 2 bases from V and 4 bases from J; junction bases left unmatched: 4. Germline CDR1 and CDR2: SGHRS and YFSETQ. In nucleotides, the CDR3 is TGCGCCAGCAGCTTCCGGGGGACAGGGGGTAATGAAAAACTGTTTTTT. Translation gives CASSFRGTGGNEKLFF.

The chain has TRBV19 and TRBJ1-2; D not certain. The CDR3 runs 13 residues. Germline CDR1 LNHDA, CDR2 SQIVND (reference sequence). V lost 1 base to trimming and J lost 0 bases, with 3 bases between them. Written as DNA, the CDR3 is TGTGCCAGTAGTATAGGAGCTAACTATGGCTACACCTTC. Amino acid sequence: CASSIGANYGYTF.

The V call is TRBV11-2, the J call TRBJ2-7; D is perhaps TRBD1 (6 bases). Trimming removed 2 bases from V and 0 bases from J, with 11 bases in between. The length of the CDR3 is 15 residues. The germline V gene encodes CDR1 SGHAT and CDR2 FQNNGV. In DNA, the CDR3 is TGTGCCAGCAGCTTAAAAACAGGGAGCTCCTACGAGCAGTACTTC. This gives the protein CASSLKTGSSYEQYF.

The chain is built from TRBV23-1 and TRBJ2-3; 9 positions agree with TRBD2. TRBV23-1 is an ORF for which the function is uncertain. V was pared by 3 bases and J by 3 bases, with 13 bases of the junction left unmatched. This CDR3 contains 18 residues. The CDR3 DNA reads as TGCGCCAGCAGTCATGAGGTCGGCGGGAGGGCCTCGACAGATACGCAGTATTTT. Translating it yields CASSHEVGGRASTDTQYF.

The chain recombines TRBV30 with TRBJ2-3, with 7 positions matching TRBD1. Germline assignment: CDR1 GTSNPN and CDR2 SVGIG (reference sequence). The CDR3 runs 13 residues. The ends lost 2 bases at V and 11 bases at J; junction bases unmatched: 10. The CDR3 bases are TGTGCCTGGAGTACCAACCGACAGGGTAGGCAGTATTTT. As protein: CAWSTNRQGRQYF.

CDR3 loop: CASSARRDFGSYEQYF. In nucleotides, the CDR3 is TGTGCCAGCAGCGCTCGCCGGGACTTTGGCTCCTACGAGCAGTACTTC. This chain uses TRBV9 with TRBJ2-7; D may be TRBD2 (6 bases). V dropped 3 bases and J dropped 0 bases, with 16 bases sitting between them. Germline V lookup: CDR1 SGDLS, CDR2 YYNGEE. CDR3 length equals 16 residues. The full variable domain, its missing parts supplied by reference TRBV9 and TRBJ2-7, is DSGVTQTPKHLITATGQRVTLRCSPRSGDLSVYWYQQSLDQGLQFLIQYYNGEERAKGNILERFSAQQFPDLHSELNLSSLELGDSALYFCASSARRDFGSYEQYFGPGTRLTVT.

The chain couples TRBV6-5 to TRBJ2-3; 8 bases align to TRBD1. Per the germline V gene, CDR1 is MNHEY and CDR2 is SVGAGI. J lost 5 bases, V lost 5 bases, and 9 bases had no gene match. The CDR3 has 15 amino acids. The CDR3 nucleotides read TGTGCCAGCAGTCAGGACAGGGATGAGGTAGATACGCAGTATTTT. Encoded protein: CASSQDRDEVDTQYF.

The chain is built from TRBV15 and TRBJ2-7; 13 bases fit TRBD2. The V gene end was trimmed by 1 base and the J gene end by 4 bases; junction bases not matched to a gene: 1. This CDR3 is built from 15 residues. In germline, CDR1 is LNHNV, CDR2 YYDKDF (reference sequence). CDR3 loop: CATSRVLAGGYEQYF. The CDR3 bases are TGTGCCACCAGCAGAGTACTAGCGGGAGGGTACGAGCAGTACTTC.

This clone has only one observation. V and J are TRBV29-1 and TRBJ2-1, with no clear D. V lost 7 bases to trimming and J lost 8 bases, with 12 bases between them. The germline V gene encodes CDR1 SQVTM and CDR2 ANQGSEA. The CDR3 consists of 11 residues. The CDR3 loop reads CSAPRYDEQFF. CDR3 bases: TGCAGCGCGCCTCGGTACGATGAGCAGTTCTTC.

The J gene is TRBJ2-1, the V gene TRBV7-7, with no clear D. The V gene lost 8 bases and the J gene lost 7 bases, with 18 bases spanning the gap. Germline assignment: CDR1 SSHAT and CDR2 FNYEAQ (reference sequence). The CDR3 length is 14 residues. CDR3 in DNA: TGTGCCAGCTCCCGTTTAAGTCCCGCGAATGAGCAGTTCTTC. Protein sequence: CASSRLSPANEQFF.

CDR3 amino acids: CSVEATGSDTQYF. The CDR3 DNA is TGCAGCGTTGAAGCCACGGGATCAGATACGCAGTATTTT. The J gene is TRBJ2-3, the V gene TRBV29-1, with D possibly TRBD2 on 5 matching bases. This CDR3 is 13 amino acids long. Germline V CDR1 and CDR2: SQVTM, ANQGSEA. V was pared by 1 base and J by 4 bases, with 9 bases between.

The gene calls are TRBV5-1 and TRBJ2-7; 10 bases map to TRBD2. V lost 4 bases and J lost 7; bases outside the gene matches: 11. The CDR3 extends over 15 amino acids. The germline CDR1 and CDR2 sequences are SGHRS and YFSETQ. The CDR3 region has the DNA TGCGCCAGCAGCCCTGGACTAGCGGCCCCGGAGGAGCAGTACTTC. Protein sequence: CASSPGLAAPEEQYF.

The genes are TRBV5-5 and TRBJ2-7; D unclear. Germline V gene sequence: CDR1 SGHKS, CDR2 YYEKEE (reference sequence). V was clipped by 4 bases and J by 3 bases, with 11 bases between them. The CDR3 runs to 13 residues. CDR3 sequence reads: CASSPGLNYEQYF. CDR3 bases: TGTGCCAGCAGCCCTGGCCTGAACTACGAGCAGTACTTC.

The gene calls are TRBV7-2 and TRBJ1-5; D unresolved. Trimming removed 0 bases from V and 4 bases from J, with 7 bases in between. Germline loops: CDR1 SGHTA, CDR2 FQGNSA. The CDR3 runs to 14 residues. CDR3 sequence: CASSLAGRNQPQHF. The CDR3 DNA is TGTGCCAGCAGCTTAGCAGGGAGGAATCAGCCCCAGCATTTT.

The rearrangement joins TRBV21-1 to TRBJ2-7; the table gives TRBD1 as D, unverified against the DNA. TRBV21-1 is classified as a pseudogene. The CDR3 runs to 12 residues. Here the CDR3 reads CARPQGAYEQYF. The CDR3 nucleotides read TGTGCCAGACCACAGGGAGCCTACGAGCAGTACTTC.

The chain joins TRBV5-1 to TRBJ1-2, with TRBD1 identical over 9 bases. The CDR3 sequence is 14 residues long. The V gene's germline CDR1 is SGHRS and CDR2 YFSETQ. V lost 0 bases and J lost 7; bases outside the gene matches: 4. The CDR3 is CASSLDRGQSGYTF. Here the CDR3 DNA reads TGCGCCAGCAGCTTGGACAGGGGGCAGTCTGGCTACACCTTC. Supplemented by reference TRBV5-1 and TRBJ1-2, the full variable domain reads KAGVTQTPRYLIKTRGQQVTLSCSPISGHRSVSWYQQTPGQGLQFLFEYFSETQRNKGNFPGRFSGRQFSNSRSEMNVSTLELGDSALYLCASSLDRGQSGYTFGSGTRLTVV.

The genes are TRBV5-1 and TRBJ1-1; D gene uncertain. The CDR3 covers 12 residues. Germline V lookup: CDR1 SGHRS, CDR2 YFSETQ. Trimming cost V 5 bases and J 1 base, with 6 bases left between them. In nucleotides, the CDR3 is TGCGCCAGCAGGTTGCAGAACACTGAAGCTTTCTTT. It yields the protein CASRLQNTEAFF.

This chain uses TRBV7-9 with TRBJ2-2, with TRBD1 identical over 9 bases. Per the germline V gene, CDR1 is SEHNR and CDR2 is FQNEAQ (reference sequence). The V segment lost 5 bases and the J segment 5 bases; nucleotides outside the gene matches: 6. This CDR3 is 15 amino acids long. The CDR3 loop reads CASSPRTGATGELFF. In nucleotides, the CDR3 is TGTGCCAGCAGCCCCAGGACAGGGGCTACCGGGGAGCTGTTTTTT.

The chain joins TRBV7-2 to TRBJ1-1, with TRBD1 matching over 12 bases. Germline V gives CDR1 SGHTA, CDR2 FQGNSA. Trimming at V came to 5 bases and at J to 5 bases, leaving 9 bases not matched to a gene. There are 16 residues in the CDR3. The CDR3 loop is CASSPRDRGLWTEAFF. The CDR3, as DNA: TGTGCCAGCAGCCCCCGGGACAGGGGGCTATGGACTGAAGCTTTCTTT.